This record concerns one TCR beta chain sequence. In its sample, this clonotype was seen many times. This receptor's antigen is unknown. No qualities accompany the bases; no much larger clone lies one base away. The data stem from a study of regulatory T cells in long-lasting Graves disease (dated by TCRdb to about 2021). Looking at the study overall: Antithyroid drugs had been taken for less than 3 months by newly diagnosed Graves' disease patients. Persistent Graves' disease patients were compared with newly diagnosed Graves' disease patients by peripheral blood TCR sequencing and RNA sequencing. The study was registered as a clinical trial and conducted in China. A total of roughly 35 samples underwent TCR sequencing, from 13 patients with persistent Graves' disease and some 20 patients with newly diagnosed Graves' disease.

Receptors were amplified or captured by multiplex PCR. TCRdb shows the sequencer as Illumina HiSeq 4000. CDR3 regions were amplified by Arm-PCR with iRepertoire HTBI primers to construct TCR beta libraries. PCR products were gel purified before sequencing. Turning to the authors' computational methods: Gene usage analysis of CDR3 amino acid clonotypes relied on the 62 TRBV and about 13 TRBJ segments identified across samples. Filtered high-quality paired reads were merged into contigs using COPE and FqMerger. BLAST was used to align contigs to IMGT TRBV, TRBD and TRBJ reference genes, and CDR3 was defined according to IMGT. Clonotypes above 0.1% frequency were classified as highly expanded clones. Shannon entropy was used to measure repertoire diversity, and the Gini coefficient was used to measure V-J evenness. Public clonotypes were defined as clonotypes shared by more than one individual. The public sequencing data were trimmed at Q25 with fastp and processed into clonotypes with MiXCR by TCRdb, which kept only in-frame beta chains. For every CDR3 protein sequence, its rows merge into one entry that carries the most common genes and DNA. Clone size and V and J calls follow TCRdb, not the original study. This sample is represented by about 320,000 distinct CDR3 sequences; 15% to 20% of them were singletons. Of the sample, roughly 35% falls within the top ten clones.

The label giving this sample's time point can be read as: newly diagnosed GD, antithyroid drugs for less than 3 months. For both TCR sequencing and RNA sequencing, RNA was extracted from PBMCs using TRIzol. Graves' disease was diagnosed according to American Thyroid Association guidelines. Recruitment of patients was carried out at an endocrinology department in Xi'an, China. Each patient gave about 9.1 milliliters of peripheral blood, collected in an EDTA anticoagulant tube. Ficoll Paque Plus density gradient separation was used to isolate PBMCs, and no additional T cell sorting was done. An Agilent 2100 Bioanalyzer and agarose gel were used to assess RNA quality, and a NanoDrop 2000 was used to measure RNA concentration. Points the paper makes about the study in general: Patients with persistent disease shared more public clonotypes (around 2,700) than newly diagnosed patients did (around 930). Only the TCR beta chain was sequenced and analyzed. Lower TCR Shannon entropy and fewer highly expanded clones were observed in persistent Graves' disease patients than in newly diagnosed patients, which suggested clonal expansion. Only peripheral blood was studied, because thyroid tissue, the primary lesion, was inaccessible. The authors acknowledged the small sample size as a limitation that may reduce accuracy.

This TCR came from a female donor with Graves disease. The sample here was peripheral blood mononuclear cells (PBMCs), taken at new diagnosis, from a patient treated with antithyroid drugs.

For the CDR3, the sequence is CATSRSQGSNQPQHF. The DNA is as follows: TGTGCCACCAGCAGATCACAGGGAAGCAATCAGCCCCAGCATTTT. This receptor chain uses TRBV15 and TRBJ1-5, and the D gene may be TRBD1, 6 bases matching. Reading from cysteine to phenylalanine, the CDR3 counts 15 amino acids. Only CDR3 DNA remains: 45 bases, in frame from the first base. V drops 2 bases and J drops 1 base, leaving 9 bases in between. Sequences LNHNV (CDR1) and YYDKDF (CDR2) are obtained from the germline V gene (reference sequence).